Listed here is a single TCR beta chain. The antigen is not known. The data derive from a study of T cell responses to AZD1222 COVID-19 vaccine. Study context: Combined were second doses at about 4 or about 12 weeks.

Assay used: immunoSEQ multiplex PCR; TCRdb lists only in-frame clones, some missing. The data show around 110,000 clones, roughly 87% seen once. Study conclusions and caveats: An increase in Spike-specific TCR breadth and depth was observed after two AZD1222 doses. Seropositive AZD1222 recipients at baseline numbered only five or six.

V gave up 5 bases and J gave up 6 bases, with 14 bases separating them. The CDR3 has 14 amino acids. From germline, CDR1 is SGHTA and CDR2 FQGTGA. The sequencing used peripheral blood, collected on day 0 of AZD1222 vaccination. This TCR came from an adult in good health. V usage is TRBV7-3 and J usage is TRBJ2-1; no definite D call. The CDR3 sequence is CASSDGQVGNEQFF. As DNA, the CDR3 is TGTGCCAGCAGCGATGGGCAGGTGGGCAATGAGCAGTTCTTC.